These 30 T cell receptor beta chains came from one sample sequenced in a study of regulatory T cells in long-lasting Graves disease. Assembly of TCR beta libraries relied on iRepertoire HTBI primers together with Arm-PCR of CDR3 regions. TCRdb analysed the multiplex PCR reads with MiXCR anew, one entry per CDR3 protein. In the table there are 600,000 to 650,000 distinct CDR3 sequences, 15% to 20% of which are singletons. The time point here: newly diagnosed GD, antithyroid drugs for less than 3 months. There was RNA extracted from PBMCs, and the TCR library was made from it. These data also formed part of another study, on T cells in Graves' hyperthyroidism and ophthalmopathy.

The sample here was peripheral blood mononuclear cells (PBMCs), taken at new diagnosis, from a patient treated with antithyroid drugs. The receptor source for this set is a woman in her twenties or thirties with Graves disease.

This clonotype was seen a handful of times. The CDR3 spells CASSPAGQGNTIYF. CDR3 bases: TGTGCCAGCTCACCGGCGGGACAGGGGAACACCATATATTTT. The chain combines TRBV18 with TRBJ1-3; the match to TRBD1 covers 10 bases. The CDR3 totals 14 residues. With 3 bases clipped from V and 7 bases from J, the junction kept 3 bases outside the gene matches. Germline V lookup: CDR1 KGHSH, CDR2 LQKENI.

Ten or more counts support this clonotype. V usage is TRBV28 and J usage is TRBJ2-7, with D unclear. Deletions cut 5 bases from V and 5 bases from J, with 13 bases between. The V gene's germline CDR1 is MDHEN and CDR2 SYDVKM. The CDR3 is 13 residues long. The CDR3 region has the DNA TGTGCCAGCAGTACTCGGACGGTCAACGAGCAGTACTTC. Protein sequence: CASSTRTVNEQYF.

The sample holds many counts of this clonotype. V usage is TRBV5-1 and J usage is TRBJ1-1, with TRBD1 identical over 7 bases. Germline CDR1 is SGHRS and CDR2 is YFSETQ. With V trimmed by 3 bases and J by 1 base, 6 bases remained unmatched. The CDR3 sequence is 15 residues long. The CDR3 region has the DNA TGCGCCAGCAGCTACGAGGACAGGACGAACACTGAAGCTTTCTTT. Translation gives CASSYEDRTNTEAFF.

As to this clonotype: Since a much larger clone is just one base distant, this may be a read error. The CDR3 region is CASIRTSTPAEQYF. Here the CDR3 DNA reads TGTGCCAGCATACGCACCTCGACCCCGGCCGAGCAGTACTTC. The J gene is TRBJ2-7, the V gene TRBV6-2 or TRBV6-3; no clear D gene. Trimming removed 7 bases at V and 6 bases at J, with 19 bases between. The CDR3 contains 14 residues. The germline V gene has CDR1 MNHEY and CDR2 SVGEGT.

There are a few counts of this clonotype. A much larger clonotype is one base distant, so this may be a read error. V usage is TRBV7-9 and J usage is TRBJ2-5; D not certain. The CDR3 spans 13 residues. V gave up 6 bases and J gave up 7 bases, with 15 bases separating them. The germline V gene has CDR1 SEHNR and CDR2 FQNEAQ (reference sequence). The CDR3 coding sequence is TGTGCCAGCAGACGGGTACCCGAAGGGACCCAGTACTTC. It yields the protein CASRRVPEGTQYF.

J is TRBJ2-2 and V is TRBV29-1, with D hard to call. Germline V gene data show CDR1 as SQVTM and CDR2 as ANQGSEA. The V end was cut by 4 bases, the J end by 0 bases, with 12 bases between. This CDR3 is built from 15 residues. The CDR3 region has the DNA TGCAGCGTTGCGAACACACCCGCGAACACCGGGGAGCTGTTTTTT. This encodes CSVANTPANTGELFF.

The chain is built from TRBV28 and TRBJ2-5, with 13 bases aligning to TRBD2. Germline lookup yields CDR1 MDHEN and CDR2 SYDVKM. CDR3 length: 16 residues. V gave up 2 bases and J gave up 5 bases; unmatched junction bases: 5. The CDR3 DNA reads TGTGCCAGCAGTTTACCGGGACTAGCGGGAACTGAGACCCAGTACTTC. This sequence encodes CASSLPGLAGTETQYF.

This clonotype has more than one count but fewer than ten. V and J are TRBV7-3 and TRBJ2-2; the D gene is possibly TRBD2 (5 bases). The CDR3 loop spans 13 amino acids. Germline V gene sequence: CDR1 SGHTA, CDR2 FQGTGA. V dropped 8 bases and J dropped 2 bases, with 9 bases sitting between them. The CDR3 nucleotides read TGTGCCAGCGGACTCCTAAACACCGGGGAGCTGTTTTTT. Protein sequence: CASGLLNTGELFF. The full variable domain, completed using reference TRBV7-3 and TRBJ2-2, is GAGVSQTPSNKVTEKGKYVELRCDPISGHTALYWYRQSLGQGPEFLIYFQGTGAADDSGLPNDRFFAVRPEGSVSTLKIQRTERGDSAVYLCASGLLNTGELFFGEGSRLTVL.

This chain connects TRBV5-4 to TRBJ1-1, with D unresolved. CDR3 size: 15 residues. Germline V gene data show CDR1 as SGHNT and CDR2 as YYREEE (reference sequence). Trimming removed 0 bases at V and 2 bases at J, with 11 bases between. CDR3 DNA: TGTGCCAGCAGCTTGGATCTCCAGGCTAACACTGAAGCTTTCTTT. Translation: CASSLDLQANTEAFF.

The chain joins TRBV5-1 to TRBJ2-5; D may be TRBD1 (5 bases). The germline V and J ends were trimmed by 0 bases and 5 bases, with 8 bases remaining between them. The germline CDR1 and CDR2 sequences are SGHRS and YFSETQ. The CDR3 has 13 amino acids. CDR3 sequence: CASSLDRSETQYF. The CDR3 DNA follows: TGCGCCAGCAGCTTGGACAGGTCGGAGACCCAGTACTTC.

The V call is TRBV15, the J call TRBJ2-7; weak D call: TRBD1 (6 bases). V gave up 5 bases and J gave up 4 bases, with 12 bases separating them. CDR1 is LNHNV, CDR2 YYDKDF, per germline (reference sequence). The CDR3 loop spans 13 amino acids. The CDR3 DNA sequence: TGTGCCACCAGCCGCAGCAGGGGTTACGAGCAGTACTTC. The encoded protein is CATSRSRGYEQYF.

This clonotype occurred many times. J is TRBJ2-7 and V is TRBV28; 9 bases are shared with TRBD1. The CDR3 is made up of 14 amino acids. CDR1 is MDHEN and CDR2 is SYDVKM in the germline V gene. The ends lost 3 bases at V and 2 bases at J; junction bases unmatched: 2. This chain's CDR3 is CASSLTGGPYEQYF. The CDR3 DNA is TGTGCCAGCAGTTTGACAGGGGGGCCCTACGAGCAGTACTTC.

This sequence joins TRBV25-1 and TRBJ2-4, with 11 bases that match TRBD2. This CDR3 has 16 residues. Unmatched junction bases numbered 4, after V lost 1 base and J lost 5 bases. The germline V gene encodes CDR1 MGHDK and CDR2 SYGVNS. The CDR3 nucleotides read TGTGCCAGCAGTGAATTAAGTAGCGGGAGGGAAAACATTCAGTACTTC. The encoded protein is CASSELSSGRENIQYF.

This chain joins TRBV2 and TRBJ1-1; D is unclear. Trimming took 6 bases from V and 0 from J, leaving 14 bases between them. Germline V gene sequence: CDR1 SNHLY, CDR2 FYNNEI. The CDR3 sequence is 15 residues long. The CDR3 sequence: CASSSRWFMNTEAFF. The CDR3 region has the DNA TGTGCCAGCAGCTCACGATGGTTTATGAACACTGAAGCTTTCTTT.

This clonotype has just a few counts. The genes are TRBV5-1 and TRBJ2-2; 8 positions match TRBD1. Germline CDR1 and CDR2: SGHRS and YFSETQ. This CDR3 has 15 amino acids. The junction had 6 bases not matched to a gene; V was cut back by 2 bases and J by 6 bases. The CDR3 sequence is CASSFNRGSAGELFF. The CDR3 DNA follows: TGCGCCAGCAGCTTCAACAGGGGGTCGGCCGGGGAGCTGTTTTTT. Looking up the rest from reference TRBV5-1 and TRBJ2-2 gives the full variable domain: KAGVTQTPRYLIKTRGQQVTLSCSPISGHRSVSWYQQTPGQGLQFLFEYFSETQRNKGNFPGRFSGRQFSNSRSEMNVSTLELGDSALYLCASSFNRGSAGELFFGEGSRLTVL.

This clonotype has more than one count but fewer than ten. This chain links TRBV10-3 with TRBJ2-7; 7 bases map to TRBD1. V lost 0 bases and J lost 2; bases outside the gene matches: 1. This CDR3 comprises 14 residues. Germline CDR1 reads ENHRY; CDR2 reads SYGVKD. For the CDR3, the DNA is TGTGCCATCAGTGAGTCCGGGACAGCCTACGAGCAGTACTTC. It codes for CAISESGTAYEQYF.

This clonotype was seen ten or more times. The CDR3 loop is CASRALGFNTEAFF. CDR3 DNA: TGTGCCAGCAGGGCACTTGGTTTCAACACTGAAGCTTTCTTT. The gene calls are TRBV12-3 or TRBV12-4 and TRBJ1-1; no definite D call. V lost 6 bases, J lost 2 bases, and 13 bases lay in between. The CDR3 consists of 14 residues.

This clonotype was picked up a small number of times. The V and J genes are TRBV6-1 and TRBJ2-3; 7 bases are shared with TRBD1. The ends lost 6 bases at V and 2 bases at J; junction bases unmatched: 5. Germline CDR1 and CDR2: MNHNS and SASEGT. This CDR3 has 14 residues. The CDR3 reads CASSYTGVTDTQYF. As DNA, the CDR3 is TGTGCCAGCAGCTATACAGGGGTCACAGATACGCAGTATTTT.

The V gene is TRBV4-1, the J gene TRBJ2-2, with 7 bases identical to TRBD1. Germline V gives CDR1 MGHRA, CDR2 YSYEKL. This CDR3 is built from 15 residues. V trimming: 5 bases; J trimming: 3 bases; junction bases outside the gene matches: 6. The DNA of the CDR3 is TGCGCCAGCAGCGACCGGGACAGAGACACCGGGGAGCTGTTTTTT. Protein sequence: CASSDRDRDTGELFF.

This clonotype came up a few times. This chain joins TRBV9 and TRBJ2-1; 9 nucleotides align to TRBD2. V lost 0 bases, J lost 7 bases, and 8 bases stayed unmatched. The CDR3 extends over 16 amino acids. CDR1 is SGDLS, CDR2 YYNGEE, per germline. In DNA form, the CDR3 reads TGTGCCAGCAGCGTAGTAGGCGGGAGGGCGGGGAATGAGCAGTTCTTC. As protein: CASSVVGGRAGNEQFF.

At least ten counts were recorded for this clonotype. The chain combines TRBV27 with TRBJ2-1; D might be TRBD2 (5 bases). This CDR3 spans 13 amino acids. Germline loops: CDR1 MNHEY, CDR2 SMNVEV (reference sequence). V gave up 4 bases and J gave up 4 bases, with 8 bases separating them. The CDR3 region is CASSWSGYNEQFF. The CDR3 DNA follows: TGTGCCAGCAGTTGGAGCGGTTACAATGAGCAGTTCTTC.

This clonotype was counted a few times. The V gene is TRBV7-9, the J gene TRBJ2-5, with 11 bases fitting TRBD1. Germline CDR1 is SEHNR and CDR2 is FQNEAQ (reference sequence). The CDR3 has 14 residues. J was trimmed by 4 bases and V by 7 bases; bases with no gene match: 5. The CDR3 DNA reads TGTGCCAGCACCCCCGGACAGGGGGCAGAGACCCAGTACTTC. It encodes CASTPGQGAETQYF.

This clonotype was observed at least ten times. The chain joins TRBV6-1 to TRBJ1-1; 8 bases align to TRBD1. The CDR3 contains 14 residues. The V and J ends lost 6 bases and 4 bases, in that order; junction bases with no gene match: 7. CDR1 is MNHNS, CDR2 SASEGT, per germline. This CDR3 is CASRGQDLGTEAFF. Here the CDR3 DNA reads TGTGCCAGCAGGGGACAGGACTTGGGCACTGAAGCTTTCTTT.

The rearrangement joins TRBV5-6 to TRBJ1-2, with D maybe TRBD1 (5 bases). With 7 bases removed from V and 7 bases from J, the gap between germline ends came to 14 bases. Per germline, CDR1 SGHDT and CDR2 YYEEEE. The CDR3 is made up of 12 amino acids. CDR3 residues: CASRGTAGGYTF. The CDR3 DNA follows: TGTGCCAGCCGAGGGACGGCTGGTGGCTACACCTTC.

The chain uses TRBV19 and TRBJ1-2; 9 nucleotides line up with TRBD1. The CDR3 spans 13 residues. V gave up 9 bases and J gave up 10 bases; unmatched junction bases: 12. The V gene's germline CDR1 is LNHDA and CDR2 SQIVND (reference sequence). The CDR3 is CASGDRTGVAYTF. CDR3 in DNA: TGTGCCAGCGGAGACCGGACAGGGGTGGCCTACACCTTC.

V usage is TRBV9 and J usage is TRBJ2-4, with 11 positions matching TRBD1. Unmatched junction bases numbered 4, after V lost 5 bases and J lost 9 bases. Germline assignment: CDR1 SGDLS and CDR2 YYNGEE. This CDR3 has 13 amino acids. CDR3 sequence reads: CASRPGQGGIQYF. In nucleotides, the CDR3 is TGTGCCAGCAGACCGGGACAGGGGGGCATTCAGTACTTC.

In this sample, this clonotype turned up a few times. J is TRBJ1-2 and V is TRBV11-2, with D perhaps matching TRBD1 (5 bases). The germline CDR1 and CDR2 sequences are SGHAT and FQNNGV. Trimming took 5 bases from V and 8 from J, leaving 15 bases between them. This CDR3 has 13 amino acids. CDR3 loop: CASSPGGWGGYTF. CDR3 nucleotides: TGTGCCAGCAGCCCCGGGGGATGGGGAGGCTACACCTTC.

This clonotype has only a few counts. The V call is TRBV6-1, the J call TRBJ2-3, with D possibly matching TRBD1 (6 bases). Germline-derived CDR1 and CDR2 are MNHNS and SASEGT. The CDR3 totals 16 residues. V was shortened by 4 bases and J by 3 bases, with 17 bases between the two germline ends. CDR3 sequence (DNA): TGTGCCAGCAGTGCCCACAGGGCCCCGGGGACAGATACGCAGTATTTT. Translating gives CASSAHRAPGTDTQYF.

This clonotype appeared many times. An end of the junction does not agree with germline; a read error may underlie this. The chain couples TRBV28 to TRBJ1-2; D might be TRBD1 (5 bases). This CDR3 is built from 14 residues. Looked up from germline, CDR1 is MDHEN and CDR2 is SYDVKM. Here the CDR3 reads CASRLFQGKGGYTF. The CDR3 DNA follows: TGTGCCAGCAGGTTATTCCAGGGTAAAGGCGGCTACACCTTC.

This clonotype was picked up many times. The rearrangement uses TRBV28 and TRBJ2-5; tentative D call: TRBD2 (6 bases). Germline V gene lookup returns CDR1 MDHEN and CDR2 SYDVKM. This CDR3 has 11 amino acids. V was cut by 10 bases and J by 13 bases, with 19 bases left in between. The CDR3 loop is CATSSSTAGYF. For the CDR3, the DNA is TGTGCCACCAGCTCCTCGACAGCGGGGTACTTC.